Listed below are T cell receptor beta chains from one sample, sequenced in a study of tumor and adjacent non-tumor tissue in lung cancer. One entry per CDR3 protein results from TCRdb running MiXCR on the multiplex PCR reads. In the table there are some 90,000 distinct CDR3 sequences, about 61% of which are singletons. Sequenced sample: lung tumor tissue. All receptors come from a man aged 70 or older with non-small cell lung cancer. The conserved cysteine and the conserved F or W are not part of the CDR3 here. A D gene is named only where the DNA matches it firmly. Some rows mark clone size as missing; the rest say once, few, many or name a class of expanded clone.

D gene,clone size,V gene,J gene,CDR3 protein
TRBD1,once,TRBV28,TRBJ1-5,VSSVRQGTLNQPQD
TRBD1,many,TRBV12-3/TRBV12-4,TRBJ2-1,ASSPSGTGGYSSYNEQF
.,.,TRBV6-5,TRBJ1-4,VSSPIETNEKLF
.,few,TRBV11-2,TRBJ2-3,VSSLEAGTPDTRY
.,many,TRBV6-6,TRBJ1-2,ASTRGEGYT
TRBD2,many,TRBV28,TRBJ2-7,ASRTSGRALEQY
.,.,TRBV12-3/TRBV12-4,TRBJ2-7,ASSSQQVRY
TRBD2,many,TRBV5-6,TRBJ2-1,ASSFWTSGGPGEQF
.,many,TRBV29-1,TRBJ2-7,SVVSNEQY
.,.,TRBV6-5,TRBJ2-3,ASSYTTTARSSTDTQY
.,.,TRBV29-1,TRBJ2-5,SARLPKATQETQY
.,few,TRBV21-1,TRBJ2-5,ARGQGQTQY
.,.,TRBV14,TRBJ2-2,ASSQIGVRTGELF
TRBD2,.,TRBV12-3/TRBV12-4,TRBJ2-3,VSTRTRVVDTQY
.,.,TRBV15,TRBJ1-1,ATTYGRNTEVL
.,many,TRBV20-1,TRBJ1-4,SASPGRANEKLF
TRBD1,.,TRBV29-1,TRBJ1-6,SVDSGGNRPLH
.,few,TRBV29-1,TRBJ1-1,SVATIDTEAF